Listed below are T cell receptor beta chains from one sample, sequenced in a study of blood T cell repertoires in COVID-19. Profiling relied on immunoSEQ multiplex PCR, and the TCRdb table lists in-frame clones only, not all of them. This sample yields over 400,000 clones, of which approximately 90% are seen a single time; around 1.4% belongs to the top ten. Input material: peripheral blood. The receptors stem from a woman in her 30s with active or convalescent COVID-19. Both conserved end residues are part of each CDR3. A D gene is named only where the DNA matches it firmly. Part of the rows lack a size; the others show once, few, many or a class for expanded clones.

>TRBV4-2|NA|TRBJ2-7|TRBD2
CASSQDPSSGGATEQYF
TGTGCCAGCAGCCAGGACCCTTCTAGCGGGGGGGCGACCGAGCAGTACTTC
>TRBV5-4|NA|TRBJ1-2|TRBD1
CASSSGTGAEYGYTF
TGTGCCAGCAGCTCCGGGACAGGGGCTGAGTATGGCTACACCTTC
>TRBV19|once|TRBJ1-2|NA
CASKKGGLGYTF
TGTGCCAGTAAGAAAGGGGGTCTTGGCTACACCTTC
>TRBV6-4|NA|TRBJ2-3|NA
CASSDLVGGGTDTQYF
TGTGCCAGCAGTGATTTGGTAGGGGGTGGCACAGATACGCAGTATTTT
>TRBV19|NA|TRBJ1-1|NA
CASKGRGNTEAFF
TGTGCCAGTAAGGGCAGGGGGAACACTGAAGCTTTCTTT
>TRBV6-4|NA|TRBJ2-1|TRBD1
CASGRQGSSYNEQFF
TGTGCCAGCGGGAGACAGGGAAGCTCCTACAATGAGCAGTTCTTC
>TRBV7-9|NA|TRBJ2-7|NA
CASSPSQRQRWYEQYF
TGTGCCAGCAGCCCGAGCCAAAGACAGAGATGGTACGAGCAGTACTTC
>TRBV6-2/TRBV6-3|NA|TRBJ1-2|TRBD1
CASSSGTGRLGGYTF
TGTGCCAGCAGTTCCGGGACAGGGAGGCTTGGTGGCTACACCTTC
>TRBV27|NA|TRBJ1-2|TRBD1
CASSPKPSQGSGYTF
TGTGCCAGCAGTCCGAAACCCTCACAGGGGTCAGGCTACACCTTC
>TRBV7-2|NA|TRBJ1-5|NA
CASSSWAGLKPQHF
TGTGCCAGCAGCTCGTGGGCGGGGCTGAAGCCCCAGCATTTT
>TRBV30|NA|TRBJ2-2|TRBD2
CAWSVLTSGAGELFF
TGTGCCTGGAGTGTACTGACTAGCGGGGCCGGGGAGCTGTTTTTT
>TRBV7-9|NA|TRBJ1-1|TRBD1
CASSLGRQGEGVTEAFF
TGTGCCAGCAGCTTAGGGCGACAGGGAGAAGGTGTCACTGAAGCTTTCTTT
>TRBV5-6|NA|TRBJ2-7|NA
CASSPRGYEQYF
TGTGCCAGCAGCCCCAGAGGCTACGAGCAGTACTTC
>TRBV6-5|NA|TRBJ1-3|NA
CASSYPVGDSGNTIYF
TGTGCCAGCAGTTACCCGGTGGGAGACTCTGGAAACACCATATATTTT
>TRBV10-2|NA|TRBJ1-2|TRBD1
CASSDRTGGGYTF
TGCGCCAGCAGTGACCGGACAGGGGGAGGCTACACCTTC
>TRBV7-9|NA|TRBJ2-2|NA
CASSLLTDTGELFF
TGTGCCAGCAGCTTATTGACAGACACCGGGGAGCTGTTTTTT
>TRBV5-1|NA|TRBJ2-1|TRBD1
CATQLTGDYNEQFF
TGCGCCACCCAATTGACAGGGGACTACAATGAGCAGTTCTTC
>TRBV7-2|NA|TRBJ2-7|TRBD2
CASSLSGGISYEQYF
TGTGCCAGCAGCTTAAGCGGGGGAATTTCCTACGAGCAGTACTTC
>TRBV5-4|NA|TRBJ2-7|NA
CASSREGVPSEQYF
TGTGCCAGCAGCCGCGAGGGGGTGCCGAGCGAGCAGTACTTC
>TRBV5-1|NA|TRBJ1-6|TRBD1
CASSLETGIYSPLHF
TGCGCCAGCAGCTTAGAGACAGGGATCTATTCACCCCTCCACTTT
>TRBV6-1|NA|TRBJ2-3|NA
CASSGLRTRGTDTQYF
TGTGCCAGCAGTGGGCTGAGGACGCGGGGCACAGATACGCAGTATTTT
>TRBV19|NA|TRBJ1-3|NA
CASSQSGGNTIYF
TGTGCCAGTAGCCAATCGGGTGGAAACACCATATATTTT
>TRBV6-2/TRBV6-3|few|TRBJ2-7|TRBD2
CASSPGLAGLEQYF
TGTGCCAGCAGTCCGGGACTAGCGGGACTCGAGCAGTACTTC
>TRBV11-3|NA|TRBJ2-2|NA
CASSLGSGINTGELFF
TGTGCCAGCAGCTTAGGGTCAGGGATAAACACCGGGGAGCTGTTTTTT